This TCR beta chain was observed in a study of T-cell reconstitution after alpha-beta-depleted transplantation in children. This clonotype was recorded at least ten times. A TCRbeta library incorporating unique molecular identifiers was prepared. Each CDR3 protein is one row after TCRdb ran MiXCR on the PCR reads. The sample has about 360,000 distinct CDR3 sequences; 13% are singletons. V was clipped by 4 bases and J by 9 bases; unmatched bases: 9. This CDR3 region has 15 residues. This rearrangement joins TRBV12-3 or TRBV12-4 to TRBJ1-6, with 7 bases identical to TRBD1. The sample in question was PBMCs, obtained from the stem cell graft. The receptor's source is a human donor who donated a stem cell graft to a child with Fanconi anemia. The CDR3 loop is CASSYVDRDSSPLHF. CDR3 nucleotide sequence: TGTGCCAGCAGTTATGTTGACAGGGACAGTTCACCCCTCCACTTT.